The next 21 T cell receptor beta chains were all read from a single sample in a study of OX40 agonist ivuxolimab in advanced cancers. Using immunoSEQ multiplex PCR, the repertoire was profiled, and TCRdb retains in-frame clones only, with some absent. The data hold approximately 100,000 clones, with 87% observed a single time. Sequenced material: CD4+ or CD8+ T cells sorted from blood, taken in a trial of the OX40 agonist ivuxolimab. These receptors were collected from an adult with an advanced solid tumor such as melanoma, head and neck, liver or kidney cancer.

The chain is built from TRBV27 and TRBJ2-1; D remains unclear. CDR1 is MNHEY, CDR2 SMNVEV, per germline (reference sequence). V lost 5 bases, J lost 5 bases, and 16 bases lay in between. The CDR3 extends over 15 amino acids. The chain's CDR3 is CASSLTYYAHNEQFF. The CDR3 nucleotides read TGTGCCAGCAGTCTTACGTACTATGCTCACAATGAGCAGTTCTTC.

This chain's CDR3 is CASSAHTEAFF. CDR3 coding DNA: TGTGCCAGCAGTGCGCACACTGAAGCTTTCTTT. The chain is built from TRBV25-1 and TRBJ1-1; no reliable D call. Germline V CDR1 and CDR2: MGHDK, SYGVNS. V was clipped by 4 bases and J by 3 bases, with 3 bases between them. The CDR3 totals 11 residues.

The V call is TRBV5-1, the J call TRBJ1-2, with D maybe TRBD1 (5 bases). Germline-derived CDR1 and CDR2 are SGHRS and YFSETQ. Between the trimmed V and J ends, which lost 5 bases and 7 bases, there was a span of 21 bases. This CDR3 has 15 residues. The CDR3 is CASRSQPAGLGGYTF. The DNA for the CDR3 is TGCGCCAGCAGATCACAGCCTGCAGGGCTCGGTGGCTACACCTTC.

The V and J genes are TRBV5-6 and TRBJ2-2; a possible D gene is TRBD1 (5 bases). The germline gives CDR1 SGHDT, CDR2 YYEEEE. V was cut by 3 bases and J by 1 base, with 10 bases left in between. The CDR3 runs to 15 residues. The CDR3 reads CASSSLTVNTGELFF. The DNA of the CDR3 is TGTGCCAGCAGCTCCCTGACAGTGAACACCGGGGAGCTGTTTTTT.

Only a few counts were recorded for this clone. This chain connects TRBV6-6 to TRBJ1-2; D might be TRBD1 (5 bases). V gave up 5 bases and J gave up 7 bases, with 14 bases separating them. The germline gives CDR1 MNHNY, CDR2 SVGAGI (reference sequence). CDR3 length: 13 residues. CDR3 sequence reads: CASSTTGTGGYTF. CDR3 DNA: TGTGCCAGCAGTACCACCGGGACTGGTGGCTACACCTTC.

The CDR3 region is CATRGTRVNTGELFF. The CDR3 DNA is TGTGCCACCCGGGGGACCAGGGTGAACACCGGGGAGCTGTTTTTT. The V and J genes are TRBV6-1 and TRBJ2-2; weak D call: TRBD2 (6 bases). V dropped 10 bases and J dropped 1 base, with 16 bases sitting between them. Per germline, CDR1 MNHNS and CDR2 SASEGT. This CDR3 is built from 15 residues.

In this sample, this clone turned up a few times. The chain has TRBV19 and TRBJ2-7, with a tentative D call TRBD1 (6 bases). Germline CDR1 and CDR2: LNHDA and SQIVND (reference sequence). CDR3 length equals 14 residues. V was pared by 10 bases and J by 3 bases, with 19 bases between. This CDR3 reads CATRAIGGFYEQYF. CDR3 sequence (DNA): TGTGCCACCAGAGCAATAGGGGGATTCTACGAGCAGTACTTC.

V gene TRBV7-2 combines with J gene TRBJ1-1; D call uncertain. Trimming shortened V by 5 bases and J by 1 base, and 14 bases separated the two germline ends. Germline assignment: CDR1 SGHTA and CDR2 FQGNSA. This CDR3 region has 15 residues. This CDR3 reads CASSPREAENTEAFF. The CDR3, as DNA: TGTGCCAGCAGCCCGAGGGAGGCGGAGAACACTGAAGCTTTCTTT.

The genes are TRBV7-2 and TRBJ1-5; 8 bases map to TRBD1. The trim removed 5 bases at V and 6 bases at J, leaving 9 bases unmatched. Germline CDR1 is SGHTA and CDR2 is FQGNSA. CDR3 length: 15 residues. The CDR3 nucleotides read TGTGCCAGCAGCCCTCGCAGGGGGCGAGTTCAGCCCCAGCATTTT. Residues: CASSPRRGRVQPQHF.

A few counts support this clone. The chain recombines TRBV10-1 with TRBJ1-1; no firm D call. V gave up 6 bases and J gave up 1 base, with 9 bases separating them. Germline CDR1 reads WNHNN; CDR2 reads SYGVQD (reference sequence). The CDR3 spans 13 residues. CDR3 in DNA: TGCGCCAGCAGCAGGCAGCCGAACACTGAAGCTTTCTTT. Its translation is CASSRQPNTEAFF.

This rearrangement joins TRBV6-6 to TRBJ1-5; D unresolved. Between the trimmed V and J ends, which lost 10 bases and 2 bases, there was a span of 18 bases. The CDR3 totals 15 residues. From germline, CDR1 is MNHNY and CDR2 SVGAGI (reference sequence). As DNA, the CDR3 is TGTGCCACCCAAGGCTTGGGGAACGGCAATCAGCCCCAGCATTTT. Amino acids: CATQGLGNGNQPQHF.

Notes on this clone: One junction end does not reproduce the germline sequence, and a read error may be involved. The CDR3 here is CAGSPEGYAEAFF. For the CDR3, the DNA is TGCGCCGGCAGCCCCGAGGGTTACGCTGAAGCTTTCTTT. The chain is built from TRBV5-1 and TRBJ1-1, with D unresolved. Germline CDR1 SGHRS, CDR2 YFSETQ. This CDR3 has 13 residues.

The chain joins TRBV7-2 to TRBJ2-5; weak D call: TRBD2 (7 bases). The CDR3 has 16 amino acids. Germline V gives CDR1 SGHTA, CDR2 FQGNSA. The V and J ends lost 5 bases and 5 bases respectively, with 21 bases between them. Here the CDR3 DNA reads TGTGCCAGCAGCAAACCCCGTGGGGGGGCACAGGAGACCCAGTACTTC. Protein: CASSKPRGGAQETQYF.

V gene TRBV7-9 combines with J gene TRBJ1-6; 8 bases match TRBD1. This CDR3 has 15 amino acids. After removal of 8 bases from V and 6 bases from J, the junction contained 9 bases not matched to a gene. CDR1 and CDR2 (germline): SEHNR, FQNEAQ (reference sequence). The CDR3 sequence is CASRSQGVVNSPLHF. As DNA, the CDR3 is TGTGCCAGCCGATCACAGGGGGTGGTTAATTCACCCCTCCACTTT.

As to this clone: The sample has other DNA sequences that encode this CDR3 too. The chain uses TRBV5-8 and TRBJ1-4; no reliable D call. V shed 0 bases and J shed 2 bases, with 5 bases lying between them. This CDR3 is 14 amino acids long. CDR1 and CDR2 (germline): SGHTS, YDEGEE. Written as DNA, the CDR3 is TGTGCCAGCAGCTTGGGGGGTACTAATGAAAAACTGTTTTTT. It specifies CASSLGGTNEKLFF.

CDR3 loop: CSAEGQNIQYF. DNA of the CDR3: TGCAGTGCTGAGGGGCAAAACATTCAGTACTTC. The chain links TRBV20-1 to TRBJ2-4, with D tentatively TRBD1 or TRBD2 (5 bases each). The germline gives CDR1 DFQATT, CDR2 SNEGSKA (reference sequence). The CDR3 contains 11 residues. V dropped 5 bases and J dropped 5 bases, with 7 bases sitting between them.

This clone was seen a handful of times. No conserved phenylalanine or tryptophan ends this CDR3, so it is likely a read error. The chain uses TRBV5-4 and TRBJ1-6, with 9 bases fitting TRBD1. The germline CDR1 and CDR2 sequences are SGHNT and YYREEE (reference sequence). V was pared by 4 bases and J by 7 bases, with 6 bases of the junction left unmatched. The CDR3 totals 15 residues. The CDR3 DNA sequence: TGTGCCAGCAGCAGCGGGACAGGGAAGAATTCACCCCTCCACCTT. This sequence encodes CASSSGTGKNSPLHL.

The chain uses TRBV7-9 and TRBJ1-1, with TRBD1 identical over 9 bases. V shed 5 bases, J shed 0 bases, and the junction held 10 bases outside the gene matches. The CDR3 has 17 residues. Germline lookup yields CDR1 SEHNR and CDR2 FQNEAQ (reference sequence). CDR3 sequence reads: CASSAGQGPAMNTEAFF. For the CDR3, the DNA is TGTGCCAGCAGCGCCGGACAGGGGCCCGCCATGAACACTGAAGCTTTCTTT. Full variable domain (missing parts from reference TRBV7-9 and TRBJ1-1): DTGVSQNPRHKITKRGQNVTFRCDPISEHNRLYWYRQTLGQGPEFLTYFQNEAQLEKSRLLSDRFSAERPKGSFSTLEIQRTEQGDSAMYLCASSAGQGPAMNTEAFFGQGTRLTVV.

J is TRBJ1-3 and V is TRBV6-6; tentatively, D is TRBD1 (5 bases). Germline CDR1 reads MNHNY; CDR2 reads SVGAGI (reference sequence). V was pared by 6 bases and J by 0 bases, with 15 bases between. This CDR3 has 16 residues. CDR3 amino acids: CASRDPGGHSGNTIYF. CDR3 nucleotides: TGTGCCAGCAGGGACCCGGGCGGACACTCTGGAAACACCATATATTTT.

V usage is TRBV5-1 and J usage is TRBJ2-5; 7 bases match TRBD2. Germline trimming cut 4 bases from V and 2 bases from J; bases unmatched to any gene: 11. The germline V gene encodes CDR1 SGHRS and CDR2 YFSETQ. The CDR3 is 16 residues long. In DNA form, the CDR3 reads TGCGCCAGCAGCGCCTTACTAGTGGGGGGGCAAGAGACCCAGTACTTC. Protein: CASSALLVGGQETQYF. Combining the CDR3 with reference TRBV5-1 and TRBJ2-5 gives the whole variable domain KAGVTQTPRYLIKTRGQQVTLSCSPISGHRSVSWYQQTPGQGLQFLFEYFSETQRNKGNFPGRFSGRQFSNSRSEMNVSTLELGDSALYLCASSALLVGGQETQYFGPGTRLLVL.

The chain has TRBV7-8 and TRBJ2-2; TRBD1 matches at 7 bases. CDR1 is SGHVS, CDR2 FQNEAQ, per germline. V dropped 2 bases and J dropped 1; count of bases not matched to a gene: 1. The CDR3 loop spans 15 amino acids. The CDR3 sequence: CASSLRQGNTGELFF. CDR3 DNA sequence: TGTGCCAGCAGCTTAAGACAGGGGAACACCGGGGAGCTGTTTTTT.